This TCR beta chain was identified during a study of T-cell memory formation after mild COVID-19. For the study at large: TCR clusters were mostly confined to one donor each. Study findings and constraints: Among CD4+ contracting clones, most were CM and EM, and CD8+ ones EMRA.

This CDR3 has 16 residues. V was shortened by 4 bases and J by 0 bases, with 14 bases between the two germline ends. Germline V lookup: CDR1 SGDLS, CDR2 YYNGEE. TCRdb processed the 5' RACE reads anew with MiXCR; each CDR3 protein has one entry. The table has under 550,000 distinct CDR3 sequences, about 20% seen once. A remark on this clonotype: Its antigen is undetermined.

The specimen was PBMCs or a T cell subset sorted from them (not recorded which). The chain recombines TRBV9 with TRBJ1-5; no clear D gene. The sequence was collected from a man in his late teens or twenties who had mild COVID-19 (a few samples of this study predate the infection). Cell type and time point are not known. The DNA of the CDR3 is TGTGCCAGCAGCCCCGGCCACCCTTATAGCAATCAGCCCCAGCATTTT. As protein: CASSPGHPYSNQPQHF.